This T cell receptor (beta chain) was captured by sequencing in a study of T cell responses to AZD1222 COVID-19 vaccine. Study-level points and caveats: Sampling that yielded the repertoires occurred only after the peak T cell response.

TCRdb's copy holds only in-frame clones and misses some; the assay was immunoSEQ multiplex PCR. The profile shows about 150,000 clones, about nine tenths of them singletons. Turning to this clone: Its antigen is not known.

Per germline, CDR1 MNHEY and CDR2 SVGAGI. This CDR3 is 11 amino acids long. The J segment lost 8 bases and the V segment lost 8 bases, leaving 3 bases of the junction unmatched. The receptor was derived from an adult in good health. The J gene is TRBJ2-1, the V gene TRBV6-5; 7 nucleotides match TRBD1. The material sequenced was peripheral blood, taken on day 0 of AZD1222 vaccination. The CDR3: CASDRVDEQFF. The DNA for the CDR3 is TGTGCCAGCGACAGGGTCGATGAGCAGTTCTTC.